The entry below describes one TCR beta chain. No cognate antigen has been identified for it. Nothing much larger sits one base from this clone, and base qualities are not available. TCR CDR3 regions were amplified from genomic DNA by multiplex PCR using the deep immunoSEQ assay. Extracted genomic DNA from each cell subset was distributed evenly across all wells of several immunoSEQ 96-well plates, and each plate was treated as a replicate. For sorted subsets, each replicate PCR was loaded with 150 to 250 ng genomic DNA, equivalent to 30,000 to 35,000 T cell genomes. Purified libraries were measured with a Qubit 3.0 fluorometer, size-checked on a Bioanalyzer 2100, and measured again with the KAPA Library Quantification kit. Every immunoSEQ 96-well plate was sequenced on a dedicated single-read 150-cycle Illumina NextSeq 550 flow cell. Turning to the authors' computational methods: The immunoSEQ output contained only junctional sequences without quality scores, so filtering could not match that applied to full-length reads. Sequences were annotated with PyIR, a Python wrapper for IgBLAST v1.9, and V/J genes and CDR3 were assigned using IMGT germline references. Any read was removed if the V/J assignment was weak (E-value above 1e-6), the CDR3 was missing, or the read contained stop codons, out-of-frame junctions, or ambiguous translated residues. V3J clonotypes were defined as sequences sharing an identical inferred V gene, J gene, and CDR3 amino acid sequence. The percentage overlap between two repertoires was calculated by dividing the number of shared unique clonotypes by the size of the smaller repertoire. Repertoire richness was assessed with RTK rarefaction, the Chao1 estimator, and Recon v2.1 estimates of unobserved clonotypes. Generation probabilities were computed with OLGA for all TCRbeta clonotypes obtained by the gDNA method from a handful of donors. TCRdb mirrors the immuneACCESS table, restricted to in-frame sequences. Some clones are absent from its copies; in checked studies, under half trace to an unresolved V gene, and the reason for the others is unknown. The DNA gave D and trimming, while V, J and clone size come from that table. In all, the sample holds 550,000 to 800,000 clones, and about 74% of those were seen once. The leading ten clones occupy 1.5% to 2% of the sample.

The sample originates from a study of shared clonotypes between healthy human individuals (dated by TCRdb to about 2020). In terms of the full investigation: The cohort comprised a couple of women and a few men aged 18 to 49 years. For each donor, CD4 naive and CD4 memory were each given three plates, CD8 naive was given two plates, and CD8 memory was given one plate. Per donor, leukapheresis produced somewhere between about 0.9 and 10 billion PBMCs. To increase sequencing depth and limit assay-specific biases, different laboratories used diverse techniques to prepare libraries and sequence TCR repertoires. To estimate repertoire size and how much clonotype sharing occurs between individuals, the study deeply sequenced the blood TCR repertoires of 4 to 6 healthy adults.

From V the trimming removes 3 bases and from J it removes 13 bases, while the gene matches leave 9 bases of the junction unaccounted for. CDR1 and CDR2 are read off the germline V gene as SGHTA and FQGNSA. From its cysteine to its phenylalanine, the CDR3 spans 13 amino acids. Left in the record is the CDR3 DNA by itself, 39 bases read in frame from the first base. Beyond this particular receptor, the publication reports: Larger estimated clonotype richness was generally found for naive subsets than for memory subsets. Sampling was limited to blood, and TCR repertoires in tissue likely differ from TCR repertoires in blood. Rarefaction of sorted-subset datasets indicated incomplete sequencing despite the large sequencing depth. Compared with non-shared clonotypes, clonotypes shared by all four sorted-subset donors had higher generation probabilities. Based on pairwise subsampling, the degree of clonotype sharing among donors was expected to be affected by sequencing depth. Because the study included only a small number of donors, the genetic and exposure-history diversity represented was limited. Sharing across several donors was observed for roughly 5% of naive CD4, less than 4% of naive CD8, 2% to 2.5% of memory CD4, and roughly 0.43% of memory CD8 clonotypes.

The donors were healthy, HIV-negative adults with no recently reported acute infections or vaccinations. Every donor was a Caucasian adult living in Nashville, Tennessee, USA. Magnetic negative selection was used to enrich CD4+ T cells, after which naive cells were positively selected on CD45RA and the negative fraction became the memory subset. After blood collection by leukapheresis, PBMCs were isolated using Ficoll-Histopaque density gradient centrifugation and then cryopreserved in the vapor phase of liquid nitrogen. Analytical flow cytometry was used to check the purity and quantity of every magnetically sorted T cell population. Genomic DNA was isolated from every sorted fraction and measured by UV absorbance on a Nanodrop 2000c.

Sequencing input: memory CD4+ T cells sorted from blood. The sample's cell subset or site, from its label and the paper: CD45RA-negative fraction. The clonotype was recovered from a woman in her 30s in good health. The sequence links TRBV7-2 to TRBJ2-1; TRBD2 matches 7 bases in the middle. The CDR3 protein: CASSLHGGSNQFF. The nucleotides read TGTGCCAGCAGCTTGCATGGCGGGAGTAATCAGTTCTTC. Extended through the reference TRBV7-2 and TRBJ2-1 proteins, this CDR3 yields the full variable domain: GAGVSQSPSNKVTEKGKDVELRCDPISGHTALYWYRQSLGQGLEFLIYFQGNSAPDKSGLPSDRFSAERTGGSVSTLTIQRTQQEDSAVYLCASSLHGGSNQFFGPGTRLTVL.